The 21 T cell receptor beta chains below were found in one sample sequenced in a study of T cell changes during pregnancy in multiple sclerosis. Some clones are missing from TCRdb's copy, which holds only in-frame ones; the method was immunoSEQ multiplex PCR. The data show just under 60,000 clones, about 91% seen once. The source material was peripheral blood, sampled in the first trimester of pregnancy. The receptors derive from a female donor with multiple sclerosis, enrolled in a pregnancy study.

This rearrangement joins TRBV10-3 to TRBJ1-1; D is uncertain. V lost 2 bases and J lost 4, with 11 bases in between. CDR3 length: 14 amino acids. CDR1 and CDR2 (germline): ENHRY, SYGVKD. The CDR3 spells CAISEEVVGTEAFF. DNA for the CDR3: TGTGCCATCAGTGAGGAGGTGGTGGGCACTGAAGCTTTCTTT.

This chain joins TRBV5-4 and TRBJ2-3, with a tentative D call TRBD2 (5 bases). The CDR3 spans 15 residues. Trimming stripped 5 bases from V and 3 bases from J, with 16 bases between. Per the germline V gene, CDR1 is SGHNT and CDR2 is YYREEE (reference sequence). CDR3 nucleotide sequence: TGTGCCAGCAGTCGAAGCGGAGCGCCTACAGATACGCAGTATTTT. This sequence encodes CASSRSGAPTDTQYF.

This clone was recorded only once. The CDR3 DNA reads as TGCAGTGCAAGCGAGGAATACGAGCAGTACTTC. The encoded protein is CSASEEYEQYF. The J gene is TRBJ2-7, the V gene TRBV20-1; D unclear. The CDR3 has 11 amino acids. Trimming pared 6 bases from V and 4 bases from J, leaving 10 bases between. CDR1 is DFQATT, CDR2 SNEGSKA, per germline (reference sequence).

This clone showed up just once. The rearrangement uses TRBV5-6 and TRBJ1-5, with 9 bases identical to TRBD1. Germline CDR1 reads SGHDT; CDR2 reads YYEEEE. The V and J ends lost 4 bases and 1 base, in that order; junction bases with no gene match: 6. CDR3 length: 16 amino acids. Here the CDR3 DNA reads TGTGCCAGCAGCCCTGACAGGGGGGCCAGCAATCAGCCCCAGCATTTT. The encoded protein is CASSPDRGASNQPQHF. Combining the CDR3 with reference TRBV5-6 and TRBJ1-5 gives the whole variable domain DAGVTQSPTHLIKTRGQQVTLRCSPKSGHDTVSWYQQALGQGPQFIFQYYEEEERQRGNFPDRFSGHQFPNYSSELNVNALLLGDSALYLCASSPDRGASNQPQHFGDGTRLSIL.

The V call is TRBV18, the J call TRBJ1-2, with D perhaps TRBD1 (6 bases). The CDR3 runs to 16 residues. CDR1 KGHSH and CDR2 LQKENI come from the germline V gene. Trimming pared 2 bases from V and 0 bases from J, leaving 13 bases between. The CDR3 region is CASSPFDRTANYGYTF. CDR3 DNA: TGTGCCAGCTCACCATTCGACAGGACAGCTAACTATGGCTACACCTTC.

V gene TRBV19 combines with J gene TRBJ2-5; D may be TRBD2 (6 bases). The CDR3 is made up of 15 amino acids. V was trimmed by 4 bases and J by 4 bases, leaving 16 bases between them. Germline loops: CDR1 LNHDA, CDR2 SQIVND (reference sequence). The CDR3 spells CASSKISIGGETQYF. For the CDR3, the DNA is TGTGCCAGTAGTAAGATTTCGATCGGGGGAGAGACCCAGTACTTC.

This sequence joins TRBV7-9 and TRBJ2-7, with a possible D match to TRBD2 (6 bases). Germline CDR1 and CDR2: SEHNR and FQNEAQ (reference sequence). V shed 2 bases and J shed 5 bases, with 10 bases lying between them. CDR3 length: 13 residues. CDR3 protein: CASSLLAYHEQYF. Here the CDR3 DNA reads TGTGCCAGCAGCTTACTAGCGTACCACGAGCAGTACTTC. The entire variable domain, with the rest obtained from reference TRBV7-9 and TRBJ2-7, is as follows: DTGVSQNPRHKITKRGQNVTFRCDPISEHNRLYWYRQTLGQGPEFLTYFQNEAQLEKSRLLSDRFSAERPKGSFSTLEIQRTEQGDSAMYLCASSLLAYHEQYFGPGTRLTVT.

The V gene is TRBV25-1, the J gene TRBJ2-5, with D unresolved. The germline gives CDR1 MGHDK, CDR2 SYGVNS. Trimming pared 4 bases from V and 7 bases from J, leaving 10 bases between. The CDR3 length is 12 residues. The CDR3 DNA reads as TGTGCCAGCAGTGGGATTGGCGGGACCCAGTACTTC. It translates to CASSGIGGTQYF.

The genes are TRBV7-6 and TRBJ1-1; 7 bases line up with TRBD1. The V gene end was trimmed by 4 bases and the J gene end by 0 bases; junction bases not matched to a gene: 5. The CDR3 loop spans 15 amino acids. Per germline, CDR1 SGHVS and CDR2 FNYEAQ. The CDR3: CASSYIGTVNTEAFF. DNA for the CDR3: TGTGCCAGCAGCTATATAGGGACAGTGAACACTGAAGCTTTCTTT.

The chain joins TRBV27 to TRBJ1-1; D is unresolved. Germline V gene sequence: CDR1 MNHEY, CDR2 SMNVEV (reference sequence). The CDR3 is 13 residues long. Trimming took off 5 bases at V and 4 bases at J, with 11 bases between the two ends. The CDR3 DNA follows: TGTGCCAGCAGTCTTTTAGCGGGCACTGAAGCTTTCTTT. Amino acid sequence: CASSLLAGTEAFF.

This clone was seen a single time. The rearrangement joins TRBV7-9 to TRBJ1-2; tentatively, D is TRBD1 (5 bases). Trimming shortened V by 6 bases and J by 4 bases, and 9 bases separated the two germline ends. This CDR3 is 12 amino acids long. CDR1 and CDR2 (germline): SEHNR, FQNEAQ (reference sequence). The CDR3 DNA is TGTGCCAGCAGTGGGACTTCCTATGGCTACACCTTC. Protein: CASSGTSYGYTF. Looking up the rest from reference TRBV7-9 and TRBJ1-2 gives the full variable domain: DTGVSQNPRHKITKRGQNVTFRCDPISEHNRLYWYRQTLGQGPEFLTYFQNEAQLEKSRLLSDRFSAERPKGSFSTLEIQRTEQGDSAMYLCASSGTSYGYTFGSGTRLTVV.

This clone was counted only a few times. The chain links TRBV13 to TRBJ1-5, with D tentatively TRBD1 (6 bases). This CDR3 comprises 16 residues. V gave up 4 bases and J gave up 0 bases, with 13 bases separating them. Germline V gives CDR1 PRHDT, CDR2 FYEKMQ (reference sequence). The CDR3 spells CASSSGDTNSNQPQHF. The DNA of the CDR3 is TGTGCCAGCAGCTCCGGGGACACCAATAGCAATCAGCCCCAGCATTTT.

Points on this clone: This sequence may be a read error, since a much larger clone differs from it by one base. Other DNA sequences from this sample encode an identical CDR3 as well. The CDR3 here is CASSGRDRGTHEQYF. CDR3 coding DNA: TGTGCCAGCAGCGGACGGGACAGGGGTACCCACGAACAGTACTTC. V usage is TRBV9 and J usage is TRBJ2-7; 10 bases agree with TRBD1. The CDR3 sequence is 15 residues long. Germline V gene data show CDR1 as SGDLS and CDR2 as YYNGEE.

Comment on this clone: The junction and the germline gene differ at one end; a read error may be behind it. CDR3 nucleotides: TGTACCAGCAGCCTCGGACTAGCGGGGGGGCGTAGGGATGAGCAGTTCTTC. Residues: CTSSLGLAGGRRDEQFF. The chain recombines TRBV7-8 with TRBJ2-1, with 15 bases that match TRBD2. CDR1 and CDR2 (germline): SGHVS, FQNEAQ. The CDR3 loop spans 17 amino acids. The full variable domain, in which reference TRBV7-8 and TRBJ2-1 provide the parts outside the CDR3, is GAGVSQSPRYKVAKRGQDVALRCDPISGHVSLFWYQQALGQGPEFLTYFQNEAQLDKSGLPSDRFFAERPEGSVSTLKIQRTQQEDSAVYLCTSSLGLAGGRRDEQFFGPGTRLTVL.

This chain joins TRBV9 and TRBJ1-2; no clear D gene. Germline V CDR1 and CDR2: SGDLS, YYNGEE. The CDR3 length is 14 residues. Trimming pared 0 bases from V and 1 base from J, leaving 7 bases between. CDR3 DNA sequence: TGTGCCAGCAGCGTAGCTGGCCTTAACTATGGCTACACCTTC. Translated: CASSVAGLNYGYTF.

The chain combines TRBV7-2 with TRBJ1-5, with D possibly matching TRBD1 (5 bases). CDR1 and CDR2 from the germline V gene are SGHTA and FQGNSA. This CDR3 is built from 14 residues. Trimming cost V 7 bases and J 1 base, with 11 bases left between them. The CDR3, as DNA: TGTGCCAGCAAGGGGTCCGGGAGCAATCAGCCCCAGCATTTT. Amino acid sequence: CASKGSGSNQPQHF. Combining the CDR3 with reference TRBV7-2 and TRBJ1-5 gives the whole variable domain GAGVSQSPSNKVTEKGKDVELRCDPISGHTALYWYRQSLGQGLEFLIYFQGNSAPDKSGLPSDRFSAERTGGSVSTLTIQRTQQEDSAVYLCASKGSGSNQPQHFGDGTRLSIL.

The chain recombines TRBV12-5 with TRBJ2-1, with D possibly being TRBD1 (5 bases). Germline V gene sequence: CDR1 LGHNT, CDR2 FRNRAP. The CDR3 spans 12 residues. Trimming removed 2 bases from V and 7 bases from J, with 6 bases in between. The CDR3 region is CASGLQGNEQFF. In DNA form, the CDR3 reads TGTGCTAGTGGTTTGCAGGGAAATGAGCAGTTCTTC.

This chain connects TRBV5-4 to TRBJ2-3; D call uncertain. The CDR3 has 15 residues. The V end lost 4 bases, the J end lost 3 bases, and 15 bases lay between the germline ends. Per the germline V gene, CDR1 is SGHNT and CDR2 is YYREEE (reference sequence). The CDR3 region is CASSPVSPETDTQYF. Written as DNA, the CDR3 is TGTGCCAGCAGCCCCGTTAGTCCCGAGACAGATACGCAGTATTTT.

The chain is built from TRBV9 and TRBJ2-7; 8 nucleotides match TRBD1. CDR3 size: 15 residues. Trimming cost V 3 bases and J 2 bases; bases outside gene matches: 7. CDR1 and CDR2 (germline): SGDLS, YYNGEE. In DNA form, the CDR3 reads TGTGCCAGCAGCGCCAGGACAGGGTTAACCTACGAGCAGTACTTC. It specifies CASSARTGLTYEQYF.

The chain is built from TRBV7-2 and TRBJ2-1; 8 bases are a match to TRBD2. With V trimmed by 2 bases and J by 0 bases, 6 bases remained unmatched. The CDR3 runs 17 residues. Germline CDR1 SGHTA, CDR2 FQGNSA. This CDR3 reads CASSLSPTSGSYNEQFF. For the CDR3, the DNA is TGTGCCAGCAGCTTATCCCCCACTAGCGGCTCCTACAATGAGCAGTTCTTC.

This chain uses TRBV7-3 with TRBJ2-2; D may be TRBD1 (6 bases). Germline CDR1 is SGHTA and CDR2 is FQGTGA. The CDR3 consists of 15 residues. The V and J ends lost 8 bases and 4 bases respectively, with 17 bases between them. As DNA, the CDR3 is TGTGCCAGCGGCTCGAACAGGGCCCCCACCGGGGAGCTGTTTTTT. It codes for CASGSNRAPTGELFF.